The 14 T cell receptor beta chains below come from one sample, sequenced in a study of T cells after posttransplantation cyclophosphamide. Treatment was busulfan-fludarabine conditioning, a marrow graft, and cyclophosphamide on days +3 and +4. TCRdb keeps only in-frame clones here, not all; method: immunoSEQ multiplex PCR. The sample has some 4,500 clones; roughly 82% are singletons. The sequencing used PBMCs, collected 86 days after allogeneic stem cell transplant with posttransplant cyclophosphamide. The receptors originated from a male patient aged 50 or older who received an allogeneic stem cell transplant from an unrelated donor, was CMV-positive, and had acute GVHD only. Some T cells may have come from the graft donor.

The V and J genes are TRBV19 and TRBJ2-1; D is uncertain. The CDR3 loop spans 12 amino acids. V lost 5 bases to trimming and J lost 4 bases, with 6 bases between them. Germline CDR1 reads LNHDA; CDR2 reads SQIVND (reference sequence). DNA of the CDR3: TGTGCCAGTAGTGGCCAATACAATGAGCAGTTCTTC. Its protein is CASSGQYNEQFF.

DNA of the CDR3: TGCGCCAGCAGCCAAGAGACACCCTACGAGCAGTACTTC. Its translation: CASSQETPYEQYF. The chain combines TRBV4-1 with TRBJ2-7, with unresolved D. CDR1 is MGHRA and CDR2 is YSYEKL in the germline V gene. The V and J ends lost 0 bases and 2 bases respectively, with 5 bases between them. The CDR3 spans 13 residues.

The chain carries TRBV27 and TRBJ2-2; TRBD2 aligns across 8 bases. The V gene's germline CDR1 is MNHEY and CDR2 SMNVEV (reference sequence). V gave up 8 bases and J gave up 0 bases; unmatched junction bases: 2. This CDR3 region has 14 residues. The CDR3, as DNA: TGTGCCAGCCGGCGGGGGGCGAACACCGGGGAGCTGTTTTTT. It specifies CASRRGANTGELFF.

The chain carries TRBV7-9 and TRBJ2-7; D not resolved. With 1 base removed from V and 6 bases from J, the gap between germline ends came to 10 bases. CDR3 size: 13 residues. Germline assignment: CDR1 SEHNR and CDR2 FQNEAQ (reference sequence). CDR3 amino acids: CASSLVDFPEQYF. For the CDR3, the DNA is TGTGCCAGCAGCTTAGTTGACTTCCCCGAGCAGTACTTC.

The rearrangement links TRBV7-2 to TRBJ1-2; D is possibly TRBD1 (5 bases). Germline V gene lookup returns CDR1 SGHTA and CDR2 FQGNSA. Trimming cost V 2 bases and J 1 base, with 11 bases left between them. This CDR3 region has 15 residues. In DNA, the CDR3 is TGTGCCAGCAGCTTATATGGGGGGAATAACTATGGCTACACCTTC. Translating gives CASSLYGGNNYGYTF. The entire variable domain, with the rest obtained from reference TRBV7-2 and TRBJ1-2, is as follows: GAGVSQSPSNKVTEKGKDVELRCDPISGHTALYWYRQSLGQGLEFLIYFQGNSAPDKSGLPSDRFSAERTGGSVSTLTIQRTQQEDSAVYLCASSLYGGNNYGYTFGSGTRLTVV.

CDR3 DNA sequence: TGCAGCACCGGACAGGGGAGAACTGAAGCTTTCTTT. It specifies CSTGQGRTEAFF. This chain connects TRBV29-1 to TRBJ1-1; TRBD1 aligns across 9 bases. The ends lost 8 bases at V and 5 bases at J; junction bases unmatched: 6. CDR3 length equals 12 residues. Germline V gives CDR1 SQVTM, CDR2 ANQGSEA.

This rearrangement joins TRBV9 to TRBJ2-1, with 12 nucleotides matching TRBD2. Germline assignment: CDR1 SGDLS and CDR2 YYNGEE. The CDR3 spans 16 residues. The J segment lost 10 bases and the V segment lost 0 bases, leaving 8 bases of the junction unmatched. CDR3 amino acids: CASSVGASGGAWEQFF. CDR3 DNA sequence: TGTGCCAGCAGCGTAGGTGCTAGCGGGGGGGCATGGGAGCAGTTCTTC.

The chain carries TRBV7-2 and TRBJ2-2; D gene ambiguous. The CDR3 runs 13 residues. Between the trimmed V and J ends, which lost 7 bases and 5 bases, there was a span of 11 bases. Germline lookup yields CDR1 SGHTA and CDR2 FQGNSA. The CDR3: CASNQRDTGELFF. CDR3 sequence (DNA): TGTGCCAGCAACCAACGCGATACCGGGGAGCTGTTTTTT.

The J gene is TRBJ1-3, the V gene TRBV4-2; TRBD1 matches at 7 bases. The CDR3 runs to 20 residues. The V segment lost 0 bases and the J segment 4 bases; nucleotides outside the gene matches: 18. CDR1 is LGHNA and CDR2 is YNFKEQ in the germline V gene. CDR3 sequence (DNA): TGTGCCAGCAGCCAAGATGGTAGGAACAGGGGTAAGGTTACCGGAAACACCATATATTTT. Translated, it gives CASSQDGRNRGKVTGNTIYF.

The J gene is TRBJ1-1, the V gene TRBV30; D may be TRBD1 (6 bases). Trimming took off 0 bases at V and 8 bases at J, with 13 bases between the two ends. The CDR3 extends over 13 amino acids. Germline assignment: CDR1 GTSNPN and CDR2 SVGIG (reference sequence). CDR3 protein: CAWSVPGGGEAFF. The CDR3 DNA follows: TGTGCCTGGAGTGTTCCGGGGGGCGGGGAAGCTTTCTTT.

The genes are TRBV7-6 and TRBJ2-1; D not resolved. Germline CDR1 is SGHVS and CDR2 is FNYEAQ. Trimming left V 3 bases short and J 2 bases short, with 14 bases between. The CDR3 extends over 16 amino acids. CDR3 amino acids: CASSFSALVAYNEQFF. DNA of the CDR3: TGTGCCAGCAGCTTCTCCGCCCTAGTGGCCTACAATGAGCAGTTCTTC.

The genes are TRBV18 and TRBJ2-2; D call uncertain. The CDR3 runs to 13 residues. The germline V gene has CDR1 KGHSH and CDR2 LQKENI. Trimming pared 6 bases from V and 1 base from J, leaving 6 bases between. The CDR3 nucleotides read TGTGCCAGCTCTTCAGGGAACACCGGGGAGCTGTTTTTT. Its translation: CASSSGNTGELFF.

V gene TRBV18 combines with J gene TRBJ2-2, with D perhaps TRBD2 (5 bases). The CDR3 is made up of 16 amino acids. Germline values: CDR1 KGHSH, CDR2 LQKENI. V was clipped by 4 bases and J by 4 bases, with 16 bases between them. DNA of the CDR3: TGTGCCAGCTCACGATTAACCGCCCGGGGCACCGGGGAGCTGTTTTTT. As protein: CASSRLTARGTGELFF.

The chain is built from TRBV7-6 and TRBJ2-3; 9 bases map to TRBD1. V shed 4 bases, J shed 4 bases, and the junction held 3 bases outside the gene matches. Germline V gene sequence: CDR1 SGHVS, CDR2 FNYEAQ. The CDR3 contains 14 residues. DNA for the CDR3: TGTGCCAGCAGCTCCGGGACAGGGTCAGATACGCAGTATTTT. Amino acids: CASSSGTGSDTQYF.